The present TCR beta chain was sequenced within a study of regulatory T cells in long-lasting Graves disease. Broader study findings: Accuracy was possibly reduced by small sample size. Persistent disease was associated with favored TRBV28 usage and with favored use of TRBJ1-2 and TRBJ2-5.

Time point reported: newly diagnosed GD, antithyroid drugs for less than 3 months. Making the TCR library involved RNA that had been extracted from PBMCs. The CDR3 totals 15 residues. V lost 6 bases and J 10 bases, leaving 22 bases between the germline ends. For this clonotype: Its antigen is undetermined.

Construction of TCR beta libraries relied on iRepertoire HTBI primers and on Arm-PCR targeting CDR3 regions. TCRdb reanalysed the multiplex PCR reads using MiXCR and keeps one entry per CDR3 protein. The table has around 500,000 distinct CDR3 sequences, approximately 15% seen once. This same sample was also part of a study on T cells in Graves' hyperthyroidism and ophthalmopathy. As reported in that work: Patients counted as stable if ophthalmopathy did not develop within 18 months.

The receptor's source is a man younger than 40 with Graves disease. V gene TRBV12-3 or TRBV12-4 combines with J gene TRBJ2-1, with D possibly TRBD2 on 6 matching bases. This material consisted of peripheral blood mononuclear cells (PBMCs), taken at new diagnosis, from a patient treated with antithyroid drugs. In nucleotides, the CDR3 is TGTGCCAGCAGCTTAAGGGGAGGTTTGGCGGAGGAGCAGTTCTTC. This encodes CASSLRGGLAEEQFF.